The next 5 T cell receptor beta chains were all read from a single sample in a study of cytomegalovirus exposure and HLA in healthy donors. It was with 60 Vbeta and 13 Jbeta primers that the PCR ran. Using immunoSEQ multiplex PCR, the repertoire was profiled, and TCRdb retains in-frame clones only, with some absent. The sample lists over 80,000 clones; about 78% were seen once. Sequences were obtained from PBMCs. These receptors all come from a woman in her forties in good health and CMV-seronegative.

This clone appeared a few times. This chain joins TRBV29-1 and TRBJ2-7; a weak D match, TRBD1 (5 bases). The CDR3 is 14 residues long. The germline V and J ends were trimmed by 2 bases and 9 bases, with 20 bases remaining between them. Germline CDR1 is SQVTM and CDR2 is ANQGSEA. DNA for the CDR3: TGCAGCGTTGAAAAGGCGGCAGGGCACCGGTGGCAGTACTTC. Translating gives CSVEKAAGHRWQYF.

This chain links TRBV5-6 with TRBJ2-1, with D uncertain. The CDR3 sequence is 15 residues long. Trimming left V 2 bases short and J 1 base short, with 10 bases between. CDR1 SGHDT and CDR2 YYEEEE come from the germline V gene. The DNA of the CDR3 is TGTGCCAGCAGCTTTTCGGTACCTTCCTACAATGAGCAGTTCTTC. This codes for CASSFSVPSYNEQFF.

This clone was counted only a few times. The chain recombines TRBV29-1 with TRBJ2-7, with D tentatively TRBD2 (6 bases). Trimming took off 6 bases at V and 2 bases at J, with 14 bases between the two ends. This CDR3 comprises 13 residues. CDR1 and CDR2 from the germline V gene are SQVTM and ANQGSEA. The CDR3 DNA reads TGCAGCGTGACCTACGGGAGACCCTACGAGCAGTACTTC. This translates into CSVTYGRPYEQYF.

Concerning this clone: In the same sample, other DNA sequences code for this CDR3. V gene TRBV28 combines with J gene TRBJ1-2, with D possibly TRBD1 on 6 matching bases. Trimming cost V 8 bases and J 2 bases, with 9 bases left between them. Germline values: CDR1 MDHEN, CDR2 SYDVKM. The CDR3 is 12 residues long. In DNA form, the CDR3 reads TGTGCCAGCTTAGGACAGAACTATGGCTACACCTTC. Translation gives CASLGQNYGYTF.

This chain links TRBV11-2 with TRBJ2-1; D unresolved. V gave up 2 bases and J gave up 4 bases, with 9 bases separating them. The CDR3 has 14 residues. CDR1 and CDR2 (germline): SGHAT, FQNNGV. As DNA, the CDR3 is TGTGCCAGCAGCTTAATAAGCTCGTACAATGAGCAGTTCTTC. Its protein product is CASSLISSYNEQFF.